This TCR beta chain was identified during a study of T-cell memory formation after mild COVID-19. Whole-study context: TCR clusters were mostly donor specific. Study results and limitations: Shrinking CD4+ clones were chiefly CM and EM; CD8+ ones were chiefly EMRA. Cross-reactive memory seemingly joined, as some responding clones were found in pre-infection memory.

In its sample, this clonotype was seen a few times. What it recognizes is unknown. TCRdb reanalysed the 5' RACE reads using MiXCR and keeps one entry per CDR3 protein. The sample has some 210,000 distinct CDR3 sequences, around 25% seen once. CDR1 is MNHEY and CDR2 is SMNVEV in the germline V gene (reference sequence). The CDR3 covers 14 residues. The ends were cut back, 3 bases at V and 9 bases at J, with 12 bases in the middle. The V call is TRBV27, the J call TRBJ1-6; a possible D gene is TRBD1 (5 bases). The source material was PBMCs or a T cell subset sorted from them (not recorded which). This clonotype was sampled from an adult woman who had mild COVID-19 (a few samples of this study predate the infection). Cell type and time point are not known. CDR3 region: CASSFSGVSSPLHF. For the CDR3, the DNA is TGTGCCAGCAGTTTTTCGGGGGTCAGTTCACCCCTCCACTTT.